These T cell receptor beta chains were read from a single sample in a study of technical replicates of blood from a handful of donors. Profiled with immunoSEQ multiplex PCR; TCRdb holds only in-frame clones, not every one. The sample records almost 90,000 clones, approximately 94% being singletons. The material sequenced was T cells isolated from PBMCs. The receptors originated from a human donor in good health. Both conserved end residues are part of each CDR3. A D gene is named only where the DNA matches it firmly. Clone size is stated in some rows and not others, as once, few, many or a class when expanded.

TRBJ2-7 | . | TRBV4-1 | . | CASSQSPRGFPYEQYF | TGCGCCAGCAGCCAATCCCCCAGGGGTTTCCCCTACGAGCAGTACTTC
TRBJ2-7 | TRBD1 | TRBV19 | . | CASSDAGTGPSEQYF | TGTGCCAGTAGTGACGCCGGGACAGGGCCTTCCGAGCAGTACTTC
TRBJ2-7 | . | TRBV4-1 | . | CASSQDLIYEQYF | TGCGCCAGCAGCCAAGATCTAATCTACGAGCAGTACTTC
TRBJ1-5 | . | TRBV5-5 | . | CASSSLWTNSNQPQHF | TGTGCCAGCAGCTCCCTGTGGACAAATAGCAATCAGCCCCAGCATTTT
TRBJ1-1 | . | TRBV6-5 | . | CASSYPGNTEAFF | TGTGCCAGCAGTTACCCAGGGAACACTGAAGCTTTCTTT
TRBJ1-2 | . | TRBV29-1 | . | CSVEVAGRDYGYTF | TGCAGCGTTGAAGTGGCCGGGAGGGACTATGGCTACACCTTC
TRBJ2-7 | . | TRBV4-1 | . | CASSQVRDHSYEQYF | TGCGCCAGCAGCCAGGTCCGGGATCACTCCTACGAGCAGTACTTC
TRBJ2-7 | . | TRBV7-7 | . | CASSQGPTDEQYF | TGTGCTAGCAGCCAGGGTCCGACGGACGAGCAGTACTTC
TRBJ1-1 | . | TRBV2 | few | CASGGAAAFF | TGTGCCAGCGGAGGGGCCGCTGCTTTCTTT
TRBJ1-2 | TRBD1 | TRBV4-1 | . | CASSPRQGVGYTF | TGCGCCAGCAGCCCTAGACAGGGGGTGGGCTACACCTTC